This TCR beta chain was captured by sequencing in a study of T cells after yellow fever vaccination. General study results and limits: Weaker overall was a secondary response that nonetheless peaked faster, on day 5 versus 15.

UMIs were added to TCR cDNA along with a universal primer site when it was made by 5'RACE template switching. TCRdb fed the 5' RACE reads into MiXCR, producing one record per CDR3 protein. In the table there are over 150,000 distinct CDR3 sequences, 6.5% to 8.5% of which are singletons. CDR3 size: 14 residues. Germline lookup yields CDR1 SNHLY and CDR2 FYNNEI. V shed 6 bases and J 6 bases; nucleotides not matched to a gene: 9. This clonotype has just a few counts. Its target is unknown. The rearrangement links TRBV2 to TRBJ2-7; TRBD1 matches 9 bases. This receptor was obtained from a young man who received the YFV17D yellow fever vaccine. Source: CD4+ T cells sorted from PBMCs, taken less than 6 days after the first yellow fever vaccination. CDR3 sequence reads: CASRTGTGIVEQYF. As DNA, the CDR3 is TGTGCCAGCAGGACCGGGACAGGGATTGTCGAGCAGTACTTC.